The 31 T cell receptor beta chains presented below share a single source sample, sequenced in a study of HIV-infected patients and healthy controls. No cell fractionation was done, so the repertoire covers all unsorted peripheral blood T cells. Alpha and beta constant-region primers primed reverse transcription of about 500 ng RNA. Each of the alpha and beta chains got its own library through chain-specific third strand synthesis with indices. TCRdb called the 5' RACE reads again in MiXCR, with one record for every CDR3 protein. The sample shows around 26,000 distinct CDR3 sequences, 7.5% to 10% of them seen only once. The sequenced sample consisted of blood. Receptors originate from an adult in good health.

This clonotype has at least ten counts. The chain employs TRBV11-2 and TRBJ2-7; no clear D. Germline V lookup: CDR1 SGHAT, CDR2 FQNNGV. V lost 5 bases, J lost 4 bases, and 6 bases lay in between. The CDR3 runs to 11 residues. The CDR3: CASSGAYEQYF. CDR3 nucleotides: TGTGCCAGCAGCGGAGCTTACGAGCAGTACTTC.

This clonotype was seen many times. The DNA for the CDR3 is TGCAGCGCTGCGGGACAGGGGCGAGCTTTCTTT. It codes for CSAAGQGRAFF. This sequence joins TRBV29-1 and TRBJ1-1; TRBD1 aligns across 10 bases. The germline CDR1 and CDR2 sequences are SQVTM and ANQGSEA. The ends lost 7 bases at V and 10 bases at J; junction bases unmatched: 6. There are 11 residues in the CDR3.

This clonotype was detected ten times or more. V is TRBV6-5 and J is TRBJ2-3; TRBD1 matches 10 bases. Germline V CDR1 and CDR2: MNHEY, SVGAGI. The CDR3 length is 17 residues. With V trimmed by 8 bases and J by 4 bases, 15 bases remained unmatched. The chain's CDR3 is CASGRGTGVIGPDTQYF. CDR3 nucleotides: TGTGCCAGCGGTCGGGGGACAGGGGTAATTGGACCAGATACGCAGTATTTT.

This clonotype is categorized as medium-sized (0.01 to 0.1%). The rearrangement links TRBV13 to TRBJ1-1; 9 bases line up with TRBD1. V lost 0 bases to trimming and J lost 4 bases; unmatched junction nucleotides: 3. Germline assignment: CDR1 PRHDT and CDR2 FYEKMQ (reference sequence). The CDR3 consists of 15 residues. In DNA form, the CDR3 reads TGTGCCAGCAGCTTAGGACAGGGGGCGAGCACTGAAGCTTTCTTT. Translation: CASSLGQGASTEAFF.

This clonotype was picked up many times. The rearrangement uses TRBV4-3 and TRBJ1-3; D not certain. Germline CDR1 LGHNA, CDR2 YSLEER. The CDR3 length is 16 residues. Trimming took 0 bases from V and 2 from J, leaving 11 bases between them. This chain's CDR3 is CASSQDIPNAGNTIYF. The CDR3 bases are TGCGCCAGCAGCCAAGATATCCCGAACGCTGGAAACACCATATATTTT.

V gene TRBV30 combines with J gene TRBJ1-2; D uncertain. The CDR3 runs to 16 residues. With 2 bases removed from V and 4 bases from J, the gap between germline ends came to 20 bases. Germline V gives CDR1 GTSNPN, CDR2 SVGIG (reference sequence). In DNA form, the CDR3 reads TGTGCCTGGAGTCCCTCCAGGAGGATATATTTCTATGGCTACACCTTC. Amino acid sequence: CAWSPSRRIYFYGYTF.

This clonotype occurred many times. CDR3 protein: CASSSSGQGPSYGYTF. CDR3 nucleotide sequence: TGTGCCAGCAGCTCCTCCGGACAGGGCCCAAGCTATGGCTACACCTTC. This chain links TRBV6-5 with TRBJ1-2; 8 nucleotides align to TRBD1. In germline, CDR1 is MNHEY, CDR2 SVGAGI. There are 16 residues in the CDR3. V shed 6 bases and J 4 bases; nucleotides not matched to a gene: 13.

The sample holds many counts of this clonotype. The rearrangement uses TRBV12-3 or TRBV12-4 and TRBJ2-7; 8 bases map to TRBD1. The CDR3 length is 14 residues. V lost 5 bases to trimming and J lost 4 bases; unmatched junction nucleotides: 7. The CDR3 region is CASSHPQGAYEQYF. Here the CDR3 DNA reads TGTGCCAGCAGTCACCCCCAGGGGGCTTACGAGCAGTACTTC.

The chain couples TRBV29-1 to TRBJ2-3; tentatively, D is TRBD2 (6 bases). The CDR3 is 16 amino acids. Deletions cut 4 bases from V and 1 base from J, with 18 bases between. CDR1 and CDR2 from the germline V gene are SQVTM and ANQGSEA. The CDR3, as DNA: TGCAGCGTTGTCCCGACTAACGGGGGTGGCACAGATACGCAGTATTTT. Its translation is CSVVPTNGGGTDTQYF.

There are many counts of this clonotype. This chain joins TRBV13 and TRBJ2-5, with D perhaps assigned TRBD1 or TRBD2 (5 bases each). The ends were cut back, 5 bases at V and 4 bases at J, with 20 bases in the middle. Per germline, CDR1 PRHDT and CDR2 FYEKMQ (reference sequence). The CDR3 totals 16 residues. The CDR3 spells CASSPDRGSKGETQYF. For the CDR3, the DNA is TGTGCCAGCAGCCCAGACCGGGGCTCAAAAGGAGAGACCCAGTACTTC.

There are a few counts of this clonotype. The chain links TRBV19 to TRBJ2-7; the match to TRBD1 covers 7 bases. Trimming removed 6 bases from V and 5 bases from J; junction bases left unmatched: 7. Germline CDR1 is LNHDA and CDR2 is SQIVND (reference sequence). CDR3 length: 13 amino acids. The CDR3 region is CASSQTGIHEQYF. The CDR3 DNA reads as TGTGCCAGTAGCCAGACAGGGATCCACGAGCAGTACTTC.

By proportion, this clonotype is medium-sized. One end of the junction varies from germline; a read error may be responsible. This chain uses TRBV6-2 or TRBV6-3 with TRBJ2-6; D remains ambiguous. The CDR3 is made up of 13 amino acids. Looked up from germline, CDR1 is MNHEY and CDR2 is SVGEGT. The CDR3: CASSWTGANVLTF. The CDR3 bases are TGTGCCAGTAGTTGGACTGGGGCCAACGTCCTGACTTTC.

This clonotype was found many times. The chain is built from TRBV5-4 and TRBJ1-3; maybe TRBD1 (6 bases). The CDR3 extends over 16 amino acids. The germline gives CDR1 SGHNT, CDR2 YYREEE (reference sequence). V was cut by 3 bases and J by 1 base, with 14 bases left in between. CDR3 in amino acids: CASSSRQEPSGNTIYF. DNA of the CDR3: TGTGCCAGCAGCTCACGACAGGAGCCTTCTGGAAACACCATATATTTT.

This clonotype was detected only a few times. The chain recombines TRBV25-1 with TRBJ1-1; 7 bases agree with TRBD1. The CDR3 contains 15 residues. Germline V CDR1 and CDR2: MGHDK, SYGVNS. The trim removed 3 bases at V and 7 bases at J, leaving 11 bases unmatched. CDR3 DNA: TGTGCCAGCAGTGACAAAGGGGGCGGAGGGTTTGAAGCTTTCTTT. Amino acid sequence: CASSDKGGGGFEAFF.

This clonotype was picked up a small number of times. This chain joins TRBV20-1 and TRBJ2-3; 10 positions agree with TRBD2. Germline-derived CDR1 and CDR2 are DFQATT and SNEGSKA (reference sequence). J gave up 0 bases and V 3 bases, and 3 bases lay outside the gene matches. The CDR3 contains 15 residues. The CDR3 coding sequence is TGCAGTGCTAGGCTAGCGGGGGTTAGCACAGATACGCAGTATTTT. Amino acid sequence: CSARLAGVSTDTQYF.

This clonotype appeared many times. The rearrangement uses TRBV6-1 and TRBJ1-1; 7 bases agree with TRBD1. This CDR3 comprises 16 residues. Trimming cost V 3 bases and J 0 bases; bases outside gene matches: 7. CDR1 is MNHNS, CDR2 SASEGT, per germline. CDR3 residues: CASSDQPTGLNTEAFF. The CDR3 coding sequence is TGTGCCAGCAGTGACCAACCGACAGGGCTGAACACTGAAGCTTTCTTT.

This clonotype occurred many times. CDR3 in DNA: TGTGCCAGCAGCCACCTACGACCGGAGGCCGGGGAGCTGTTTTTT. This encodes CASSHLRPEAGELFF. The V call is TRBV3-1, the J call TRBJ2-2; tentatively, D is TRBD2 (5 bases). With 3 bases removed from V and 6 bases from J, the gap between germline ends came to 14 bases. The CDR3 covers 15 residues. Germline V gene data show CDR1 as LGHDT and CDR2 as YNNKEL (reference sequence).

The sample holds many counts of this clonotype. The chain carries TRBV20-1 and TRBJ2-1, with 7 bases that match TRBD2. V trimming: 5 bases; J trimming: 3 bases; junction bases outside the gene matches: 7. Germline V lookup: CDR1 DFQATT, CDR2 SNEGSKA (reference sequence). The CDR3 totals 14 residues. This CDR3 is CSAALSGDYNEQFF. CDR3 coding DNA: TGCAGTGCTGCCTTGAGCGGGGACTACAATGAGCAGTTCTTC.

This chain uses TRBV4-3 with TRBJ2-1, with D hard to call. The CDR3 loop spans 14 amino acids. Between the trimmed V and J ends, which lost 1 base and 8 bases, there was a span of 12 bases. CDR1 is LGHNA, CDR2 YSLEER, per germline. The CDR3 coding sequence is TGCGCCAGCAGCCAAGTGGAAGGGTTCTATGAGCAGTTCTTC. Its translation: CASSQVEGFYEQFF.

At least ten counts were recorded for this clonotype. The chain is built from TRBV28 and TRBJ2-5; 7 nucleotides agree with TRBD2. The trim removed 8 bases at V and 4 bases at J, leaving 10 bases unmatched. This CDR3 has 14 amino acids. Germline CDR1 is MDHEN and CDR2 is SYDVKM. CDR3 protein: CASGVGGGLETQYF. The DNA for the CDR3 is TGTGCCAGCGGCGTTGGGGGGGGTTTAGAGACCCAGTACTTC.

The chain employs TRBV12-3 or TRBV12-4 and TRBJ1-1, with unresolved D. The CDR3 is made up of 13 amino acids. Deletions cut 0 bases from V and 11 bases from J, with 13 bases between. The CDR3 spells CASSLAHVFGAFF. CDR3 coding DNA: TGTGCCAGCAGTTTAGCGCACGTGTTCGGGGCTTTCTTT.

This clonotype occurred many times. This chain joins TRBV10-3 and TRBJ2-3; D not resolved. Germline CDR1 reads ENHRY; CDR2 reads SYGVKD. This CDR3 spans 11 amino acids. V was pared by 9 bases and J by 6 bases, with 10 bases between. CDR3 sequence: CAIRVSDTQYF. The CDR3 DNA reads TGTGCCATAAGGGTGAGCGATACGCAGTATTTT.

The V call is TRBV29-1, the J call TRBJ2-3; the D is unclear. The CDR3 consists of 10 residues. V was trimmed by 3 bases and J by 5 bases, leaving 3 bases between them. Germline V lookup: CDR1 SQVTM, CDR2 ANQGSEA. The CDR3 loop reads CSVDGDTQYF. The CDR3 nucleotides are TGCAGCGTTGATGGAGATACGCAGTATTTT.

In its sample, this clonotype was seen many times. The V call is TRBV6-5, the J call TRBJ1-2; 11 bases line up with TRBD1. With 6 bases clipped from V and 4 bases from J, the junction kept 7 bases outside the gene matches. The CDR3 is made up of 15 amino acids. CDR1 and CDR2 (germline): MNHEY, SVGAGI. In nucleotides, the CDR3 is TGTGCCAGCAGGGGGACAGGGGGTTTGTTCTATGGCTACACCTTC. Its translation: CASRGTGGLFYGYTF.

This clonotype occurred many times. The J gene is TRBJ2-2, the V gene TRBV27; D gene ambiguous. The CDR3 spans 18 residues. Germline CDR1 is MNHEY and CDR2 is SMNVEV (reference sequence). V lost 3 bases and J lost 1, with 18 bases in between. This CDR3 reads CASSFIEARTMNTGELFF. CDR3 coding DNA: TGTGCCAGCAGTTTTATCGAGGCCCGAACGATGAACACCGGGGAGCTGTTTTTT.

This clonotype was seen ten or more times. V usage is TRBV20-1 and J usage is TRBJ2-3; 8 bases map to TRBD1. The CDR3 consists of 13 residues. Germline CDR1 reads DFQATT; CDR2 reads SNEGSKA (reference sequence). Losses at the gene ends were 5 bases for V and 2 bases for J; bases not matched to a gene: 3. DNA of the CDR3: TGCAGTGCTTGGACAGGGTACACAGATACGCAGTATTTT. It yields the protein CSAWTGYTDTQYF.

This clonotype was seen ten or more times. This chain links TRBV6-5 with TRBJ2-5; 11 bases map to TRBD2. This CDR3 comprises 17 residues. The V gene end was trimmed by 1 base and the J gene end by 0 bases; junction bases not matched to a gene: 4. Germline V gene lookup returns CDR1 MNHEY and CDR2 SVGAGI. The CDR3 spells CASSYFRLAGHQETQYF. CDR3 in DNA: TGTGCCAGCAGTTACTTTCGACTAGCGGGGCACCAAGAGACCCAGTACTTC.

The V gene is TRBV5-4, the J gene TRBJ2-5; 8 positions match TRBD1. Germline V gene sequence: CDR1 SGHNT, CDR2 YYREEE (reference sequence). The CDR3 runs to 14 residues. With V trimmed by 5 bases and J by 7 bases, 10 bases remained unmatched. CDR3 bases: TGTGCCAGCAGGAAGACACAGGGGGAAGCGACCCAGTACTTC. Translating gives CASRKTQGEATQYF.

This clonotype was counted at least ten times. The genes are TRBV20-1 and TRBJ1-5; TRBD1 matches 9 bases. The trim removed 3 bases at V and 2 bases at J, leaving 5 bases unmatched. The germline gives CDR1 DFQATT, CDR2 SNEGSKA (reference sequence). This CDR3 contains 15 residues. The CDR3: CSASSGTGRNQPQHF. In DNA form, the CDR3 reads TGCAGTGCTAGTAGTGGGACAGGGCGCAATCAGCCCCAGCATTTT.

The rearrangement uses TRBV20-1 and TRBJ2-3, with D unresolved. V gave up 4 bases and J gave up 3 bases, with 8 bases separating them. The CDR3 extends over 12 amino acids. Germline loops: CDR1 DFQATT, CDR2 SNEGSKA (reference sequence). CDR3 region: CSATKVTDTQYF. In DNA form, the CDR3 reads TGCAGTGCTACCAAAGTTACAGATACGCAGTATTTT.

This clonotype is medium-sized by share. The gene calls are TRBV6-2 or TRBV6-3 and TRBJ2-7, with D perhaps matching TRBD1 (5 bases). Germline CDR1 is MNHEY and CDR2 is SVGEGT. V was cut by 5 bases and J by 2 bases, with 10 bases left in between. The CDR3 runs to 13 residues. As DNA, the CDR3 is TGTGCCAGCAGTCCCGACAGTACCTACGAGCAGTACTTC. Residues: CASSPDSTYEQYF.